These 25 T cell receptor beta chains came from one sample sequenced in a study of blood T cell repertoires in COVID-19. The method was immunoSEQ multiplex PCR; TCRdb's version includes in-frame clones alone and lacks a portion of them. Among some 160,000 clones, over 70% were seen once, and the ten largest hold 8.6%. Sample: peripheral blood. Receptors originate from a man between 45 and 60 years old with active or convalescent COVID-19.

This chain uses TRBV15 with TRBJ2-4; 8 positions agree with TRBD1. The CDR3 extends over 18 amino acids. Germline assignment: CDR1 LNHNV and CDR2 YYDKDF (reference sequence). The ends lost 3 bases at V and 0 bases at J; junction bases unmatched: 10. The CDR3 nucleotides read TGTGCCACCAGCAGGTCAGTTGGGACAGGATTAGCCAAAAACATTCAGTACTTC. This encodes CATSRSVGTGLAKNIQYF.

The table lists this clone with a few counts. V gene TRBV5-6 combines with J gene TRBJ2-3; 9 bases agree with TRBD2. CDR3 size: 15 residues. The V and J ends lost 4 bases and 5 bases, in that order; junction bases with no gene match: 8. The germline V gene encodes CDR1 SGHDT and CDR2 YYEEEE. In DNA form, the CDR3 reads TGTGCCAGCAGCCCGCGGGTAGCGGGAGTAGATACGCAGTATTTT. This codes for CASSPRVAGVDTQYF.

The CDR3 DNA reads as TGTGCCAGCAGTTTTCTAGGCGGGAGGGTTCACACAGATACGCAGTATTTT. It is translated as CASSFLGGRVHTDTQYF. The rearrangement uses TRBV27 and TRBJ2-3; the match to TRBD2 covers 9 bases. The CDR3 loop spans 17 amino acids. Germline V gene sequence: CDR1 MNHEY, CDR2 SMNVEV (reference sequence). With V trimmed by 3 bases and J by 2 bases, 9 bases remained unmatched.

This clone was picked up one time. The chain couples TRBV20-1 to TRBJ1-2, with 8 bases fitting TRBD1. V gave up 6 bases and J gave up 8 bases; unmatched junction bases: 14. Germline-derived CDR1 and CDR2 are DFQATT and SNEGSKA (reference sequence). The CDR3 sequence is 14 residues long. CDR3 sequence: CSASKGTGRSGYTF. The CDR3 nucleotides read TGCAGTGCGAGTAAAGGGACAGGTCGAAGCGGCTACACCTTC.

The chain links TRBV27 to TRBJ2-5, with D possibly matching TRBD2 (5 bases). Germline lookup yields CDR1 MNHEY and CDR2 SMNVEV (reference sequence). The ends were cut back, 8 bases at V and 2 bases at J, with 15 bases in the middle. CDR3 size: 14 residues. The CDR3 loop reads CASSDPGTQETQYF. In DNA form, the CDR3 reads TGTGCCAGCTCCGACCCGGGAACTCAAGAGACCCAGTACTTC.

This clone was recorded at least ten times. The chain combines TRBV5-6 with TRBJ1-2; maybe TRBD1 (6 bases). CDR3 length equals 15 residues. Trimming took off 2 bases at V and 8 bases at J, with 19 bases between the two ends. The germline V gene encodes CDR1 SGHDT and CDR2 YYEEEE. CDR3 loop: CASSLSPQGLLGYTF. The DNA for the CDR3 is TGTGCCAGCAGCTTAAGTCCCCAGGGGCTTTTAGGCTACACCTTC.

This chain links TRBV27 with TRBJ1-2, with TRBD1 matching 8 bases. This CDR3 spans 14 amino acids. CDR1 MNHEY and CDR2 SMNVEV come from the germline V gene (reference sequence). V dropped 6 bases and J dropped 8; count of bases not matched to a gene: 11. Written as DNA, the CDR3 is TGTGCCAGCAGCCCCCGGACAGGGAACGGCGGCTACACCTTC. Its translation is CASSPRTGNGGYTF.

V usage is TRBV29-1 and J usage is TRBJ2-3; TRBD1 agrees at 7 bases. Germline CDR1 reads SQVTM; CDR2 reads ANQGSEA. With V trimmed by 7 bases and J by 10 bases, 17 bases remained unmatched. The CDR3 is made up of 14 amino acids. CDR3 DNA sequence: TGCAGCGCCAGGGGCCAGGGGGATACTGGGGCGCAGTATTTT. Translation: CSARGQGDTGAQYF.

The V call is TRBV9, the J call TRBJ2-1; D is possibly TRBD2 (5 bases). The CDR3 has 15 residues. V lost 0 bases and J lost 8, with 15 bases in between. The germline V gene encodes CDR1 SGDLS and CDR2 YYNGEE. CDR3 sequence reads: CASSVVSGLFDEQFF. In DNA form, the CDR3 reads TGTGCCAGCAGCGTAGTAAGCGGCCTTTTTGATGAGCAGTTCTTC.

This clone qualifies as medium-sized. The same CDR3 is also encoded by other DNA sequences in this sample. The chain employs TRBV27 and TRBJ2-1; 12 positions agree with TRBD2. J lost 7 bases, V lost 5 bases, and 6 bases had no gene match. Germline V gene data show CDR1 as MNHEY and CDR2 as SMNVEV (reference sequence). The CDR3 contains 15 residues. The DNA for the CDR3 is TGTGCCAGCAGTCCCCTAGCGGGAGGGGGGAATGAGCAGTTCTTC. Its protein is CASSPLAGGGNEQFF.

The chain carries TRBV20-1 and TRBJ2-5; no clear D. There are 11 residues in the CDR3. Per germline, CDR1 DFQATT and CDR2 SNEGSKA (reference sequence). The V gene lost 6 bases and the J gene lost 0 bases, with 5 bases spanning the gap. For the CDR3, the DNA is TGCAGTGCGCAGAACCAAGAGACCCAGTACTTC. Amino acids: CSAQNQETQYF.

The table lists this clone with many counts. The chain links TRBV27 to TRBJ2-3, with no clear D. Trimming stripped 5 bases from V and 7 bases from J, with 25 bases between. The germline V gene encodes CDR1 MNHEY and CDR2 SMNVEV (reference sequence). The CDR3 sequence is 17 residues long. The CDR3 nucleotides read TGTGCCAGCAGTCCTACCATACTAACACTCGGAGATAATACGCAGTATTTT. This translates into CASSPTILTLGDNTQYF.

The CDR3 loop reads CASSLPSGSYEQFF. In nucleotides, the CDR3 is TGTGCCAGCAGTTTACCTAGCGGGAGCTATGAGCAGTTCTTC. J is TRBJ2-1 and V is TRBV28; 10 bases agree with TRBD2. The CDR3 has 14 residues. In germline, CDR1 is MDHEN, CDR2 SYDVKM. After removal of 2 bases from V and 8 bases from J, the junction contained 3 bases not matched to a gene.

The rearrangement links TRBV19 to TRBJ1-5, with 10 positions matching TRBD1. The CDR3 loop spans 16 amino acids. Germline trimming cut 5 bases from V and 5 bases from J; bases unmatched to any gene: 9. Germline loops: CDR1 LNHDA, CDR2 SQIVND (reference sequence). CDR3 region: CASSGQGVVYDQPQHF. The CDR3 coding sequence is TGTGCCAGTAGTGGACAGGGGGTGGTGTATGATCAGCCCCAGCATTTT.

The chain joins TRBV7-6 to TRBJ1-1; D is perhaps TRBD1 (5 bases). Germline CDR1 and CDR2: SGHVS and FNYEAQ. The V end lost 2 bases, the J end lost 4 bases, and 17 bases lay between the germline ends. CDR3 size: 16 residues. CDR3 nucleotides: TGTGCCAGCAGCTTATGGCGGGGCAGGGAGGTCACTGAAGCTTTCTTT. Its protein is CASSLWRGREVTEAFF.

The chain couples TRBV7-3 to TRBJ2-1; 9 positions match TRBD1. The CDR3 spans 15 residues. Germline loops: CDR1 SGHTA, CDR2 FQGTGA. The trim removed 3 bases at V and 7 bases at J, leaving 7 bases unmatched. For the CDR3, the DNA is TGTGCCAGCAGCTTGACAGGGGGTTCCCTTAATGAGCAGTTCTTC. It yields the protein CASSLTGGSLNEQFF.

This clone appeared once. The J gene is TRBJ2-1, the V gene TRBV6-1, with D unresolved. CDR1 MNHNS and CDR2 SASEGT come from the germline V gene. The V and J ends lost 1 base and 13 bases respectively, with 17 bases between them. There are 14 residues in the CDR3. CDR3 nucleotide sequence: TGTGCCAGCAGTGAAGGGGCATATATAGACCAACAGTTCTTC. Protein: CASSEGAYIDQQFF.

The chain recombines TRBV19 with TRBJ1-1; D may be TRBD1 (5 bases). The germline V gene has CDR1 LNHDA and CDR2 SQIVND (reference sequence). The CDR3 is 14 residues long. V lost 2 bases and J 5 bases, leaving 12 bases between the germline ends. DNA of the CDR3: TGTGCCAGTAGTATAAGCGGGGCAAGGACTGAAGCTTTCTTT. This codes for CASSISGARTEAFF.

This clone was found once. The chain uses TRBV27 and TRBJ2-1; the D is unclear. Germline-derived CDR1 and CDR2 are MNHEY and SMNVEV (reference sequence). Trimming cost V 2 bases and J 2 bases, with 7 bases left between them. The CDR3 extends over 14 amino acids. As DNA, the CDR3 is TGTGCCAGCAGTTTAAGCACTCCCTACAATGAGCAGTTCTTC. Its protein is CASSLSTPYNEQFF.

The genes are TRBV25-1 and TRBJ1-1, with 8 bases lining up with TRBD1. This CDR3 has 15 residues. Germline-derived CDR1 and CDR2 are MGHDK and SYGVNS. With V trimmed by 3 bases and J by 4 bases, 7 bases remained unmatched. CDR3 DNA: TGTGCCAGCAGTGATTCCAGGGGGCTAGGCACTGAAGCTTTCTTT. Amino acid sequence: CASSDSRGLGTEAFF.

The rearrangement links TRBV11-2 to TRBJ2-7; the match to TRBD1 covers 9 bases. Germline V gives CDR1 SGHAT, CDR2 FQNNGV. Trimming at V came to 5 bases and at J to 5 bases, leaving 13 bases not matched to a gene. The CDR3 runs to 16 residues. CDR3 DNA: TGTGCCAGCAGCGGGAAGCTCAGGACAGGGGTGGACGAGCAGTACTTC. Protein sequence: CASSGKLRTGVDEQYF.

The chain couples TRBV27 to TRBJ1-1; 8 nucleotides match TRBD1. Per germline, CDR1 MNHEY and CDR2 SMNVEV (reference sequence). The CDR3 is made up of 14 amino acids. V shed 6 bases and J 4 bases; nucleotides not matched to a gene: 7. The CDR3 spells CASSLRTGRTEAFF. CDR3 sequence (DNA): TGTGCCAGCAGCCTTAGGACAGGGCGCACTGAAGCTTTCTTT.

The genes are TRBV7-8 and TRBJ2-7; TRBD2 matches at 7 bases. The germline V gene encodes CDR1 SGHVS and CDR2 FQNEAQ. This CDR3 contains 15 residues. Trimming removed 5 bases from V and 0 bases from J; junction bases left unmatched: 7. The CDR3 coding sequence is TGTGCCAGCAGCCCAGCGGGGCGGAGCTCCTACGAGCAGTACTTC. It yields the protein CASSPAGRSSYEQYF.

The V and J genes are TRBV6-5 and TRBJ2-1, with 12 bases lining up with TRBD2. The length of the CDR3 is 16 residues. With V trimmed by 0 bases and J by 8 bases, 5 bases remained unmatched. The germline CDR1 and CDR2 sequences are MNHEY and SVGAGI. The CDR3 here is CASSYSATSGRHEQFF. The CDR3 DNA is TGTGCCAGCAGTTACTCGGCGACTAGCGGGAGACATGAGCAGTTCTTC.

V and J are TRBV7-2 and TRBJ1-4; 8 bases match TRBD1. Germline V gene data show CDR1 as SGHTA and CDR2 as FQGNSA. This CDR3 is built from 17 residues. Trimming cost V 5 bases and J 8 bases; bases outside gene matches: 16. DNA of the CDR3: TGTGCCAGCAGCACAGAGGTCCAGGGGGCAGGAGGGGAAAAACTGTTTTTT. Protein sequence: CASSTEVQGAGGEKLFF.